These T cell receptor beta chains were read from a single sample in a study of T cells in Graves' hyperthyroidism and ophthalmopathy. A single record per CDR3 protein comes from TCRdb applying MiXCR to the multiplex PCR reads. Among some 490,000 distinct CDR3 sequences listed, about 16% were seen once. Sequenced material: blood. Source of these receptors: a woman younger than 45 with Graves' ophthalmopathy. CDR3s include the opening cysteine and the closing phenylalanine or tryptophan. A D gene is named only where the DNA matches it firmly. Only part of the rows carry a size: once, few, many, or a class if the clone is expanded.

>many|TRBV30|TRBJ1-5|NA
CAWDAGGGNQPQHF
TGTGCCTGGGACGCCGGCGGAGGCAATCAGCCCCAGCATTTT
>many|TRBV20-1|TRBJ1-2|NA
CSASYGYTF
TGCAGTGCTTCCTATGGCTACACCTTC
>NA|TRBV30|TRBJ2-2|NA
CAWTTAGTGELFF
TGTGCCTGGACCACGGCGGGAACCGGGGAGCTGTTTTTT
>few|TRBV20-1|TRBJ2-3|NA
CSAAWGLDADTQYF
TGCAGTGCAGCATGGGGGCTAGATGCAGATACGCAGTATTTT
>few|TRBV13|TRBJ2-1|TRBD2
CASSRQTSGSGDEQFF
TGTGCCAGCAGCCGCCAGACTAGCGGGAGCGGGGATGAGCAGTTCTTC
>once|TRBV6-4|TRBJ2-1|TRBD1
CASSQGQGNNEQFF
TGTGCCAGCAGTCAAGGACAGGGGAACAATGAGCAGTTCTTC
>few|TRBV20-1|TRBJ1-1|TRBD1
CSARRGQTNTEAFF
TGCAGTGCTAGGCGGGGACAGACGAACACTGAAGCTTTCTTT
>few|TRBV29-1|TRBJ2-1|NA
CSFYFSYNEQFF
TGCAGCTTCTATTTCTCCTACAATGAGCAGTTCTTC
>NA|TRBV25-1|TRBJ1-1|NA
CASSGKGVGAFF
TGTGCCAGCAGTGGCAAGGGAGTGGGAGCTTTCTTT
>many|TRBV6-1|TRBJ1-1|NA
CASTQTGRRTEAFF
TGTGCCAGCACCCAGACAGGTCGTCGCACTGAAGCTTTCTTT
>many|TRBV20-1|TRBJ2-1|TRBD2
CSALAGGPTHEQFF
TGCAGTGCCCTAGCGGGAGGGCCTACCCATGAGCAGTTCTTC
>NA|TRBV27|TRBJ2-2|TRBD1
CASSLFPQGANTGELFF
TGTGCCAGCAGTTTATTCCCACAGGGGGCAAACACCGGGGAGCTGTTTTTT
>NA|TRBV7-9|TRBJ2-3|NA
CASSLGPEDTQYF
TGTGCCAGCAGCTTAGGGCCGGAAGATACGCAGTATTTT
>NA|TRBV9|TRBJ2-1|TRBD2
CASSSRGSGSFYEQFF
TGTGCCAGCAGCTCCCGGGGTAGCGGGAGTTTTTATGAGCAGTTCTTC
>many|TRBV30|TRBJ2-1|TRBD2
CALHPGTRREQFF
TGTGCCTTACACCCAGGGACTAGGCGCGAGCAGTTCTTC
>many|TRBV4-1|TRBJ1-4|TRBD1
CASSQETGATNEKLFF
TGCGCCAGCAGCCAGGAGACAGGGGCAACTAATGAAAAACTGTTTTTT
>NA|TRBV7-9|TRBJ2-3|NA
CASSPMRRSMSTDTQYF
TGTGCCAGCAGCCCTATGAGAAGGTCGATGAGCACAGATACGCAGTATTTT
>few|TRBV5-1|TRBJ1-1|NA
CASSFGSFNTEAFF
TGCGCCAGCAGCTTCGGCAGTTTCAACACTGAAGCTTTCTTT
>NA|TRBV28|TRBJ2-7|NA
CASSFGQMDEQYF
TGTGCCAGCAGTTTCGGACAGATGGACGAGCAGTACTTC
>once|TRBV5-1|TRBJ2-5|NA
CASSTRSISQETQYF
TGCGCCAGCAGCACCCGGAGCATTTCTCAAGAGACCCAGTACTTC
>NA|TRBV19|TRBJ2-2|NA
CASIPRPRTGELFF
TGTGCCAGTATCCCTCGGCCACGCACCGGGGAGCTGTTTTTT
>many|TRBV7-3|TRBJ2-3|TRBD2
CASSLGRGLSTDTQYF
TGTGCCAGCAGCTTAGGCCGGGGACTAAGCACAGATACGCAGTATTTT
>NA|TRBV3-1|TRBJ2-5|NA
CASSPRASVKETQYF
TGTGCCAGCAGCCCCCGGGCTAGCGTAAAAGAGACCCAGTACTTC
>many|TRBV6-1|TRBJ2-3|NA
CASSSPDTQYF
TGTGCCAGCAGTTCCCCAGATACGCAGTATTTT
>many|TRBV7-2|TRBJ2-7|NA
CASSRNWAGTDEQYF
TGTGCCAGCAGCCGGAATTGGGCGGGAACGGACGAGCAGTACTTC
>once|TRBV20-1|TRBJ1-5|TRBD1
CSAQLSGQGGFGSNQPQHF
TGCAGTGCGCAACTGAGTGGGCAGGGGGGGTTTGGCAGCAATCAGCCCCAGCATTTT
>many|TRBV20-1|TRBJ1-1|NA
CALGAARGMNTEAFF
TGCGCCCTCGGGGCAGCTAGAGGAATGAACACTGAAGCTTTCTTT
>few|TRBV3-1|TRBJ2-7|TRBD1
CASSQDKTGGMDEQYF
TGTGCCAGCAGCCAAGATAAGACAGGGGGCATGGACGAGCAGTACTTC
>many|TRBV11-2|TRBJ2-1|NA
CASSLRRGDEQFF
TGTGCCAGCAGCTTACGGAGAGGGGATGAGCAGTTCTTC
>many|TRBV4-3|TRBJ2-7|NA
CASSQDSSPASYEQYF
TGCGCCAGCAGCCAAGACTCCTCCCCGGCCTCCTACGAGCAGTACTTC
>many|TRBV30|TRBJ2-3|TRBD2
CACPGGLAGARDTQYF
TGTGCCTGCCCAGGGGGTCTAGCGGGAGCAAGGGATACGCAGTATTTT
>few|TRBV20-1|TRBJ2-1|TRBD2
CSALYGLAGSNEQFF
TGCAGTGCTTTGTATGGACTAGCGGGCTCCAATGAGCAGTTCTTC
>few|TRBV18|TRBJ2-7|TRBD2
CASSQLAGEYEQYF
TGTGCCAGCTCACAACTAGCGGGGGAATACGAGCAGTACTTC
>many|TRBV5-1|TRBJ2-7|TRBD2
CASSPRTSGRHSYEQYF
TGCGCCAGCAGCCCAAGGACTAGCGGGAGGCACTCCTACGAGCAGTACTTC
>many|TRBV9|TRBJ2-7|NA
CASSVFDSQPQGGEQYF
TGTGCCAGCAGCGTATTTGACTCCCAACCTCAGGGGGGCGAGCAGTACTTC
>many|TRBV5-1|TRBJ2-7|TRBD2
CASSLGLAGGIHEQYF
TGCGCCAGCAGCTTGGGACTAGCGGGAGGTATCCACGAGCAGTACTTC
>NA|TRBV9|TRBJ2-1|TRBD1
CASSRQGAPYNGQFF
TGTGCCAGCAGCCGCCAGGGGGCACCCTACAATGGGCAGTTCTTC
>many|TRBV2|TRBJ1-2|NA
CASSPTPIRSNYGYTF
TGTGCCAGCAGTCCCACACCAATTCGATCTAACTATGGCTACACCTTC
>many|TRBV6-1|TRBJ1-2|NA
CASSQGHTNYGYTF
TGTGCCAGCAGCCAGGGACATACCAACTATGGCTACACCTTC